The 22 T cell receptor beta chains below all came from one sample that was sequenced in a study of T cell responses to AZD1222 COVID-19 vaccine. Using immunoSEQ multiplex PCR, the repertoire was profiled, and TCRdb retains in-frame clones only, with some absent. Of under 95,000 clones listed, approximately 88% are singletons. The sample was peripheral blood, taken 28 days after the second AZD1222 dose. These receptors all stem from an adult who received the AZD1222 COVID-19 vaccine.

The chain recombines TRBV7-8 with TRBJ2-7; 11 bases map to TRBD2. J gave up 0 bases and V 5 bases, and 15 bases lay outside the gene matches. Per the germline V gene, CDR1 is SGHVS and CDR2 is FQNEAQ. The CDR3 has 19 residues. CDR3 sequence: CASSAHVGLAGGVSYEQYF. The CDR3 DNA reads as TGTGCCAGCAGCGCCCACGTAGGGCTAGCGGGGGGCGTCTCCTACGAGCAGTACTTC.

V is TRBV28 and J is TRBJ1-6; TRBD1 is a possible D gene (5 bases). Germline CDR1 MDHEN, CDR2 SYDVKM. The CDR3 has 13 residues. Trimming pared 8 bases from V and 5 bases from J, leaving 10 bases between. CDR3 DNA sequence: TGTGCCAGCCTTGACAGCCATAATTCACCCCTCCACTTT. It codes for CASLDSHNSPLHF.

The V gene is TRBV2, the J gene TRBJ2-1; D possibly corresponds to TRBD1 (5 bases). CDR1 is SNHLY, CDR2 FYNNEI, per germline. The V end lost 6 bases, the J end lost 4 bases, and 13 bases lay between the germline ends. CDR3 length: 14 amino acids. The CDR3 DNA is TGTGCCAGCAGACCTCTACAGGAGTACAATGAGCAGTTCTTC. It is translated as CASRPLQEYNEQFF.

This chain connects TRBV7-9 to TRBJ1-2, with a possible D match to TRBD1 (6 bases). In germline, CDR1 is SEHNR, CDR2 FQNEAQ (reference sequence). This CDR3 spans 14 amino acids. Trimming pared 1 base from V and 4 bases from J, leaving 10 bases between. The CDR3 coding sequence is TGTGCCAGCAGCTTAGGCGGGACAAGCTATGGCTACACCTTC. Translation: CASSLGGTSYGYTF. The whole variable domain, filled in from reference TRBV7-9 and TRBJ1-2, reads DTGVSQNPRHKITKRGQNVTFRCDPISEHNRLYWYRQTLGQGPEFLTYFQNEAQLEKSRLLSDRFSAERPKGSFSTLEIQRTEQGDSAMYLCASSLGGTSYGYTFGSGTRLTVV.

The V gene is TRBV7-3, the J gene TRBJ2-1; TRBD1 is a possible D gene (5 bases). The CDR3 length is 15 residues. The germline gives CDR1 SGHTA, CDR2 FQGTGA. The V end was cut by 1 base, the J end by 6 bases, with 13 bases between. The CDR3 DNA sequence: TGTGCCAGCAGCTTAATTTCGGCAGGGTCCAATGAGCAGTTCTTC. Translation: CASSLISAGSNEQFF.

The V gene is TRBV9, the J gene TRBJ2-7, with D possibly being TRBD2 (6 bases). The germline V gene encodes CDR1 SGDLS and CDR2 YYNGEE. The CDR3 sequence is 14 residues long. The V end lost 2 bases, the J end lost 3 bases, and 12 bases lay between the germline ends. CDR3 protein: CASSVSGGNYEQYF. The CDR3 DNA reads TGTGCCAGCAGCGTTAGTGGAGGGAACTACGAGCAGTACTTC.

The chain couples TRBV2 to TRBJ2-2; D gene ambiguous. With 2 bases removed from V and 5 bases from J, the gap between germline ends came to 6 bases. This CDR3 contains 13 residues. Germline CDR1 SNHLY, CDR2 FYNNEI. CDR3 nucleotide sequence: TGTGCCAGCAGTGAATCCGGGACCGGGGAGCTGTTTTTT. Translation gives CASSESGTGELFF.

The chain has TRBV6-2 or TRBV6-3 and TRBJ2-7; unclear D gene. With 3 bases removed from V and 2 bases from J, the gap between germline ends came to 8 bases. Germline CDR1 MNHEY, CDR2 SVGEGT. The CDR3 extends over 13 amino acids. The CDR3 nucleotides are TGTGCCAGCAGTTATGAGTTTCCCTACGAGCAGTACTTC. Residues: CASSYEFPYEQYF.

J is TRBJ1-5 and V is TRBV6-1; 10 bases are a match to TRBD1. The CDR3 runs 16 residues. V shed 4 bases and J 1 base; nucleotides not matched to a gene: 4. CDR1 and CDR2 (germline): MNHNS, SASEGT. The CDR3 DNA reads TGTGCCAGCAGTGGACAGGGGGCGTTAAGCAATCAGCCCCAGCATTTT. Translated, it gives CASSGQGALSNQPQHF.

CDR3 bases: TGTGCCAGCAGCCAAGACAGGGCCGGCAATTCACCCCTCCACTTT. Amino acid sequence: CASSQDRAGNSPLHF. The chain carries TRBV7-6 and TRBJ1-6; 7 bases are shared with TRBD1. J lost 7 bases, V lost 5 bases, and 8 bases had no gene match. Germline V gives CDR1 SGHVS, CDR2 FNYEAQ. This CDR3 region has 15 residues.

The chain has TRBV9 and TRBJ2-7; D might be TRBD2 (5 bases). Germline V gene lookup returns CDR1 SGDLS and CDR2 YYNGEE. CDR3 length: 15 amino acids. Trimming pared 4 bases from V and 3 bases from J, leaving 17 bases between. In DNA, the CDR3 is TGTGCCAGCAGCTTGGACTCAAAAGTTGGCTACGAGCAGTACTTC. Amino acid sequence: CASSLDSKVGYEQYF.

The chain recombines TRBV29-1 with TRBJ1-2; a weak D match, TRBD1 (5 bases). Germline CDR1 reads SQVTM; CDR2 reads ANQGSEA. The CDR3 has 12 residues. V lost 4 bases, J lost 7 bases, and 13 bases lay in between. The CDR3 loop reads CSVVDRFSGYTF. CDR3 DNA sequence: TGCAGCGTTGTAGACAGATTCAGTGGCTACACCTTC.

The gene calls are TRBV7-9 and TRBJ1-4, with D unclear. The CDR3 length is 13 residues. V was shortened by 0 bases and J by 3 bases, with 2 bases between the two germline ends. Germline V gene data show CDR1 as SEHNR and CDR2 as FQNEAQ (reference sequence). The CDR3, as DNA: TGTGCCAGCAGCTTAGCGTCTAATGAAAAACTGTTTTTT. Its protein product is CASSLASNEKLFF. Full variable domain (rest looked up from reference TRBV7-9 and TRBJ1-4): DTGVSQNPRHKITKRGQNVTFRCDPISEHNRLYWYRQTLGQGPEFLTYFQNEAQLEKSRLLSDRFSAERPKGSFSTLEIQRTEQGDSAMYLCASSLASNEKLFFGSGTQLSVL.

The genes are TRBV5-1 and TRBJ1-1; 7 nucleotides align to TRBD1. Trimming cost V 8 bases and J 1 base; bases outside gene matches: 5. The CDR3 length is 13 residues. Germline CDR1 reads SGHRS; CDR2 reads YFSETQ. This chain's CDR3 is CASIGQANTEAFF. CDR3 nucleotides: TGCGCCAGTATTGGACAGGCGAACACTGAAGCTTTCTTT.

This sequence joins TRBV3-1 (or the pseudogene TRBV3-2) and TRBJ2-4, with D unclear. The CDR3 is 15 amino acids. Germline V lookup: CDR1 LGHDT, CDR2 YNNKEL (reference sequence). V was clipped by 1 base and J by 3 bases, with 10 bases between them. This CDR3 is CASSQGSLGKNIQYF. The CDR3 DNA reads TGTGCCAGCAGCCAAGGGTCCCTAGGCAAAAACATTCAGTACTTC.

This clone has only one observation. The chain has TRBV18 and TRBJ2-3, with D uncertain. This CDR3 is built from 12 residues. Germline V lookup: CDR1 KGHSH, CDR2 LQKENI. Trimming took 2 bases from V and 4 from J, leaving 4 bases between them. CDR3 in DNA: TGTGCCAGCTCACCAATCGCAGATACGCAGTATTTT. This sequence encodes CASSPIADTQYF.

This chain links TRBV28 with TRBJ2-7; no reliable D call. Looked up from germline, CDR1 is MDHEN and CDR2 is SYDVKM. The CDR3 loop spans 11 amino acids. Trimming removed 2 bases from V and 4 bases from J, with 3 bases in between. The CDR3 is CASSLEYEQYF. As DNA, the CDR3 is TGTGCCAGCAGTTTAGAGTACGAGCAGTACTTC.

The rearrangement links TRBV19 to TRBJ2-7, with D tentatively TRBD1 (5 bases). Trimming removed 5 bases at V and 6 bases at J, with 17 bases between. The CDR3 length is 14 residues. Germline lookup yields CDR1 LNHDA and CDR2 SQIVND (reference sequence). The CDR3 sequence: CASSRRRESSEQYF. The CDR3 nucleotides read TGTGCCAGTAGTCGACGCAGGGAATCAAGCGAGCAGTACTTC. Based on the CDR3 plus reference TRBV19 and TRBJ2-7, the full variable domain is DGGITQSPKYLFRKEGQNVTLSCEQNLNHDAMYWYRQDPGQGLRLIYYSQIVNDFQKGDIAEGYSVSREKKESFPLTVTSAQKNPTAFYLCASSRRRESSEQYFGPGTRLTVT.

This chain connects TRBV4-3 to TRBJ2-5; no firm D call. The V and J ends lost 1 base and 2 bases respectively, with 11 bases between them. The germline CDR1 and CDR2 sequences are LGHNA and YSLEER. The CDR3 covers 15 residues. The DNA of the CDR3 is TGCGCCAGCAGCCAAGGAACCCTTCAACAAGAGACCCAGTACTTC. It specifies CASSQGTLQQETQYF.

The CDR3 DNA follows: TGTGCCAGCAGCCCTAGGGACAATTCTAACTATGGCTACACCTTC. Its protein product is CASSPRDNSNYGYTF. The V and J genes are TRBV4-2 and TRBJ1-2; a possible D gene is TRBD1 (6 bases). This CDR3 has 15 amino acids. Trimming removed 4 bases at V and 0 bases at J, with 12 bases between. Germline loops: CDR1 LGHNA, CDR2 YNFKEQ.

The chain carries TRBV2 and TRBJ2-7; D is perhaps TRBD1 (6 bases). The CDR3 runs 13 residues. The V and J ends lost 6 bases and 6 bases respectively, with 15 bases between them. Germline CDR1 reads SNHLY; CDR2 reads FYNNEI. The CDR3 reads CASSRNRELEQYF. DNA for the CDR3: TGTGCCAGCAGCAGAAACAGGGAGCTCGAGCAGTACTTC. Supplemented by reference TRBV2 and TRBJ2-7, the full variable domain reads EPEVTQTPSHQVTQMGQEVILRCVPISNHLYFYWYRQILGQKVEFLVSFYNNEISEKSEIFDDQFSVERPDGSNFTLKIRSTKLEDSAMYFCASSRNRELEQYFGPGTRLTVT.

V gene TRBV10-3 combines with J gene TRBJ2-7, with 7 bases fitting TRBD2. V trimming: 10 bases; J trimming: 0 bases; junction bases outside the gene matches: 15. Looked up from germline, CDR1 is ENHRY and CDR2 is SYGVKD. This CDR3 is 16 amino acids long. The CDR3 region is CAKAVPRGRDSYEQYF. The DNA of the CDR3 is TGTGCCAAAGCCGTGCCCCGGGGGAGGGACTCCTACGAGCAGTACTTC.